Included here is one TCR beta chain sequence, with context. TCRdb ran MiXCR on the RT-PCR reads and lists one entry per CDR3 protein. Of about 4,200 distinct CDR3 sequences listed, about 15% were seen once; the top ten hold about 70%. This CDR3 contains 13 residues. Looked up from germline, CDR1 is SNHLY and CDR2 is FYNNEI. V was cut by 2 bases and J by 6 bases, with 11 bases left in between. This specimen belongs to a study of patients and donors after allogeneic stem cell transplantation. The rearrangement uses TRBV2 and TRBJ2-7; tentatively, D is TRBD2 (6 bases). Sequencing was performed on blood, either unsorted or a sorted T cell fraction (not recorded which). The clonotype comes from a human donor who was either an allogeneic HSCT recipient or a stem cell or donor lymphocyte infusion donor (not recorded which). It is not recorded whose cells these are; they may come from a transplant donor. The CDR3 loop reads CASSERQGGEQYF. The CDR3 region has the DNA TGTGCCAGCAGTGAACGCCAGGGAGGCGAGCAGTACTTC.